The source of this T cell receptor (beta chain) is a study of identical twins. Study observations and caveats: Abundant beta clonotypes from cord blood had fewer insertions, unlike memory repertoires, which showed none.

Deletions cut 5 bases from V and 7 bases from J, with 12 bases between. The CDR3 loop spans 13 amino acids. CDR1 is MNHNS, CDR2 SASEGT, per germline. Template switching created a universal primer site, and the cDNA included unique molecular identifiers. Each CDR3 protein gets one entry after TCRdb re-called the 5' RACE reads with MiXCR. Here the sample spans approximately 210,000 distinct CDR3 sequences, 9.4% being singletons. Note on this clonotype: Its matching antigen is unknown.

The V and J genes are TRBV6-1 and TRBJ2-1; D call uncertain. The sample consisted of memory (CD45RO+) T cells sorted from blood. The receptor comes from a woman aged 18 to 35 in good health. CDR3 in amino acids: CASSQSFRNEQFF. In DNA, the CDR3 is TGTGCCAGCAGTCAATCGTTCAGGAATGAGCAGTTCTTC.